This T cell receptor beta chain was identified in a study of T cells in women clearing cervical HPV infection. To note about this clone: Sequencing ends 3 residues short of the CDR3 end; the germline J gene provides the rest.

Germline-derived CDR1 and CDR2 are KGHSH and LQKENI. This CDR3 has 15 amino acids. Sequenced by immunoSEQ multiplex PCR; TCRdb stores in-frame clones only, minus some. Its table lists under 25,000 clones. The clonotype was recovered from a woman between 18 and 75 years old with a cervical HPV16 infection that either progressed to CIN3+ or cleared (not recorded which). The specimen sequenced was blood buffy coat. The chain has TRBV18 and TRBJ2-4; TRBD1 aligns across 11 bases. Partial CDR3 DNA: TGTGCCAGCTCACCAGCCGGGACAGGGGGATCTGGT. Protein: CASSPAGTGGSG. In full, the CDR3 is CASSPAGTGGSGQYF. Variable domain in full (rest from reference TRBV18 and TRBJ2-4): NAGVMQNPRHLVRRRGQEARLRCSPMKGHSHVYWYRQLPEEGLKFMVYLQKENIIDESGMPKERFSAEFPKEGPSILRIQQVVRGDSAAYFCASSPAGTGGSGQYFGAGTRLSVL.